The rows below give T cell receptor beta chains drawn from one sample of a study of T cell responses to AZD1222 COVID-19 vaccine. Method: immunoSEQ multiplex PCR; TCRdb's copy keeps in-frame clones and lacks some. The sample has 130,000 to 150,000 clones; about 90% are singletons. This specimen consisted of peripheral blood, obtained on day 0 of AZD1222 vaccination. These TCRs come from an adult in good health. Each CDR3 is given with its conserved first and last residue. The D gene is left open where the match is weak. Size is omitted from some rows. Given values are once, few, many or a class for expanded clones.

V: TRBV6-2/TRBV6-3; D: TRBD2; J: TRBJ2-1; size: NA; CDR3: CASSYGTSGYNEQFF; DNA: TGTGCCAGCAGTTACGGAACTAGCGGCTACAATGAGCAGTTCTTC
V: TRBV7-9; D: TRBD1; J: TRBJ1-2; size: NA; CDR3: CASSAGLQPGGF; DNA: TGTGCCAGCAGCGCGGGCCTACAGCCAGGGGGCTTC
V: TRBV11-2; D: NA; J: TRBJ2-3; size: NA; CDR3: CASSLVWDTQYF; DNA: TGTGCCAGCAGCTTAGTTTGGGATACGCAGTATTTT
V: TRBV28; D: TRBD1; J: TRBJ1-2; size: NA; CDR3: CASSGQGYGYTF; DNA: TGTGCCAGCAGCGGACAGGGGTATGGCTACACCTTC
V: TRBV2; D: NA; J: TRBJ1-6; size: NA; CDR3: CASSEGPAGRSPLHF; DNA: TGTGCCAGCAGTGAAGGGCCGGCAGGGCGTTCACCCCTCCACTTT
V: TRBV19; D: NA; J: TRBJ1-2; size: NA; CDR3: CASSGLGVGYGYTF; DNA: TGTGCCAGTAGTGGCCTGGGGGTAGGGTATGGCTACACCTTC
V: TRBV19; D: NA; J: TRBJ2-3; size: NA; CDR3: CASSITSDTDTQYF; DNA: TGTGCCAGTAGTATTACTAGTGACACAGATACGCAGTATTTT
V: TRBV28; D: TRBD2; J: TRBJ2-1; size: NA; CDR3: CASSLGTSGVPIGEQFF; DNA: TGTGCCAGCAGTTTAGGGACTAGCGGGGTACCTATCGGTGAGCAGTTCTTC
V: TRBV4-1; D: NA; J: TRBJ1-3; size: NA; CDR3: CASSPLGRRSGNTIYF; DNA: TGCGCCAGCAGCCCCCTAGGACGGAGATCTGGAAACACCATATATTTT
V: TRBV19; D: TRBD2; J: TRBJ2-5; size: NA; CDR3: CASSISLGAGVQETQYF; DNA: TGTGCCAGTAGTATTTCCCTCGGGGCGGGGGTCCAAGAGACCCAGTACTTC
V: TRBV2; D: NA; J: TRBJ1-1; size: NA; CDR3: CASSVAGTKAEAFF; DNA: TGTGCCAGCAGTGTTGCAGGGACTAAGGCTGAAGCTTTCTTT
V: TRBV19; D: TRBD1; J: TRBJ1-4; size: NA; CDR3: CASTPDRIHEKLFF; DNA: TGTGCCAGTACCCCGGACAGGATACATGAAAAACTGTTTTTT
V: TRBV27; D: TRBD2; J: TRBJ2-5; size: NA; CDR3: CASSPLAGGLQETQYF; DNA: TGTGCCAGCAGTCCCTTAGCGGGGGGCCTTCAAGAGACCCAGTACTTC
V: TRBV4-2; D: TRBD2; J: TRBJ2-1; size: once; CDR3: CASSHKPLADNEQFF; DNA: TGTGCCAGCAGCCATAAACCTCTAGCGGACAATGAGCAGTTCTTC
V: TRBV27; D: NA; J: TRBJ1-5; size: NA; CDR3: CASSSSGDGTYSNQPQHF; DNA: TGTGCCAGCAGTTCCTCAGGGGACGGGACTTATAGCAATCAGCCCCAGCATTTT
V: TRBV7-2; D: TRBD1; J: TRBJ1-1; size: once; CDR3: CASSRDRNTEAFF; DNA: TGTGCCAGCAGCAGGGACAGAAACACTGAAGCTTTCTTT
V: TRBV7-3; D: NA; J: TRBJ1-1; size: NA; CDR3: CASSSWGGTEAFF; DNA: TGTGCCAGCAGCTCCTGGGGGGGCACTGAAGCTTTCTTT
V: TRBV4-3; D: NA; J: TRBJ2-1; size: NA; CDR3: CASSQDPSGIGEQFF; DNA: TGCGCCAGCAGCCAAGACCCGTCGGGTATCGGTGAGCAGTTCTTC
V: TRBV4-3; D: NA; J: TRBJ2-3; size: NA; CDR3: CASSQELQDTQYF; DNA: TGCGCCAGCAGCCAAGAACTCCAAGATACGCAGTATTTT
V: TRBV9; D: TRBD2; J: TRBJ2-2; size: NA; CDR3: CASSVGSHPSGGGELFF; DNA: TGTGCCAGCAGCGTAGGAAGTCATCCTAGCGGAGGCGGGGAGCTGTTTTTT